Here is one T cell receptor beta chain with its context. The sample originates from a study of siplizumab effects on memory and regulatory T cells. Clones were read by immunoSEQ multiplex PCR, and TCRdb kept only the in-frame ones, dropping some. The table has about 91,000 clones, around 97% seen once. Germline values: CDR1 SGHNT, CDR2 YYREEE (reference sequence). CDR3 size: 14 residues. Germline trimming cut 4 bases from V and 3 bases from J; bases unmatched to any gene: 6. Material: naive CD4+ T cells sorted from blood. V usage is TRBV5-4 and J usage is TRBJ2-5; 7 bases align to TRBD1. This clonotype was sampled from a human donor in good health. The CDR3: CASSTGQREETQYF. DNA for the CDR3: TGTGCCAGCAGCACGGGACAGAGGGAAGAGACCCAGTACTTC.